These 17 T cell receptor beta chains came from one sample sequenced in a study of regulatory T cells in long-lasting Graves disease. Time point in this sample: newly diagnosed GD, antithyroid drugs for less than 3 months. The TCR library used RNA extracted from PBMCs. Arm-PCR with iRepertoire HTBI primers amplified the CDR3 regions for these TCR beta libraries. TCRdb recomputed calls from the multiplex PCR reads with MiXCR, one row per CDR3 protein. This table holds some 330,000 distinct CDR3 sequences, approximately 10% found once. The same sample was also studied in work on T cells in Graves' hyperthyroidism and ophthalmopathy.

Sequencing used peripheral blood mononuclear cells (PBMCs), obtained at new diagnosis, from a patient treated with antithyroid drugs. The source of these receptors is a woman under 30 with Graves disease.

This clonotype came up many times. V is TRBV29-1 and J is TRBJ2-5; tentative D call: TRBD2 (6 bases). V was cut by 7 bases and J by 4 bases, with 16 bases left in between. The CDR3 extends over 13 amino acids. Germline V CDR1 and CDR2: SQVTM, ANQGSEA. This CDR3 is CSALTRGRETQYF. CDR3 coding DNA: TGCAGCGCCCTGACTAGAGGACGAGAGACCCAGTACTTC.

The sample holds many counts of this clonotype. This chain links TRBV18 with TRBJ1-2; no definite D call. The germline V gene encodes CDR1 KGHSH and CDR2 LQKENI. CDR3 length: 13 amino acids. The V end was cut by 3 bases, the J end by 7 bases, with 12 bases between. CDR3 bases: TGTGCCAGCTCACCCGACCCCGCCGGTGGCTACACCTTC. This gives the protein CASSPDPAGGYTF.

This rearrangement joins TRBV6-1 to TRBJ1-1, with 9 bases lining up with TRBD1. The germline V gene has CDR1 MNHNS and CDR2 SASEGT. With V trimmed by 4 bases and J by 3 bases, 0 bases remained unmatched. The CDR3 sequence is 13 residues long. The CDR3 reads CASSGQGDTEAFF. CDR3 nucleotide sequence: TGTGCCAGCAGTGGACAGGGGGACACTGAAGCTTTCTTT.

This clonotype was recorded at least ten times. The genes are TRBV2 and TRBJ2-5; 7 bases map to TRBD1. The CDR3 sequence is 12 residues long. Trimming removed 10 bases from V and 4 bases from J; junction bases left unmatched: 6. The V gene's germline CDR1 is SNHLY and CDR2 FYNNEI. In DNA form, the CDR3 reads TGTGCCATCCGACAGGGCGGAGAGACCCAGTACTTC. It yields the protein CAIRQGGETQYF.

The DNA for the CDR3 is TGTGCCAGCAGCTTAGGGGCCGACGCCTATGGCTACACCTTC. Translating gives CASSLGADAYGYTF. V and J are TRBV5-4 and TRBJ1-2, with a possible D match to TRBD1 (5 bases). Germline V gene data show CDR1 as SGHNT and CDR2 as YYREEE (reference sequence). This CDR3 comprises 14 residues. V was trimmed by 2 bases and J by 4 bases, leaving 12 bases between them.

The gene calls are TRBV20-1 and TRBJ2-3; 7 nucleotides line up with TRBD1. Germline V gene sequence: CDR1 DFQATT, CDR2 SNEGSKA (reference sequence). The V and J ends lost 4 bases and 2 bases, in that order; junction bases with no gene match: 12. The CDR3 sequence is 16 residues long. Here the CDR3 DNA reads TGCAGTGCTAAAGAAAGTAGGGACAGAAACACAGATACGCAGTATTTT. This translates into CSAKESRDRNTDTQYF.

This clonotype occurred many times. This sequence joins TRBV28 and TRBJ2-3; 14 bases line up with TRBD2. The CDR3 runs 16 residues. Germline CDR1 is MDHEN and CDR2 is SYDVKM. V was pared by 7 bases and J by 7 bases, with 10 bases of the junction left unmatched. The CDR3 DNA sequence: TGTGCCAGCAAATCACCCGGGACTAGCGGGAGCAATACGCAGTATTTT. Encoded protein: CASKSPGTSGSNTQYF.

This clonotype occurred many times. The chain links TRBV20-1 to TRBJ2-3; 9 bases match TRBD1. The length of the CDR3 is 16 residues. With V trimmed by 1 base and J by 4 bases, 9 bases remained unmatched. Germline V CDR1 and CDR2: DFQATT, SNEGSKA (reference sequence). Here the CDR3 DNA reads TGCAGTGCTAGAGTCCCCCGGACAGGGGTAGCAGATACGCAGTATTTT. Translated, it gives CSARVPRTGVADTQYF.

The count of this clonotype is one. The chain carries TRBV7-9 and TRBJ1-2, with a possible D match to TRBD1 (6 bases). Per the germline V gene, CDR1 is SEHNR and CDR2 is FQNEAQ (reference sequence). Trimming stripped 5 bases from V and 2 bases from J, with 15 bases between. The CDR3 runs to 15 residues. The CDR3 loop is CASSQLQGRNYGYTF. DNA of the CDR3: TGTGCCAGCAGCCAATTGCAGGGGCGGAACTATGGCTACACCTTC.

This clonotype was detected only a few times. This chain joins TRBV27 and TRBJ2-1; unclear D gene. There are 14 residues in the CDR3. The V gene's germline CDR1 is MNHEY and CDR2 SMNVEV (reference sequence). V gave up 3 bases and J gave up 6 bases, with 12 bases separating them. The CDR3 protein is CASSFGITSNEQFF. CDR3 bases: TGTGCCAGCAGTTTTGGGATTACAAGCAATGAGCAGTTCTTC.

This clonotype was picked up many times. V usage is TRBV7-9 and J usage is TRBJ2-7; possibly TRBD1 for D (5 bases). CDR3 length: 16 amino acids. V lost 1 base and J lost 0, with 13 bases in between. In germline, CDR1 is SEHNR, CDR2 FQNEAQ (reference sequence). As DNA, the CDR3 is TGTGCCAGCAGCTTAGGTGGGGCAGAGAGCTCCTACGAGCAGTACGTC. Its protein is CASSLGGAESSYEQYV.

This clonotype was counted at least ten times. The genes are TRBV7-2 and TRBJ1-2, with D hard to call. Per germline, CDR1 SGHTA and CDR2 FQGNSA. The V and J ends lost 5 bases and 7 bases respectively, with 11 bases between them. The CDR3 loop spans 12 amino acids. The CDR3 region has the DNA TGTGCCAGCAGCCCAGACCTCGGTGGCTACACCTTC. Encoded protein: CASSPDLGGYTF. The full variable domain, rest sourced from reference TRBV7-2 and TRBJ1-2, is GAGVSQSPSNKVTEKGKDVELRCDPISGHTALYWYRQSLGQGLEFLIYFQGNSAPDKSGLPSDRFSAERTGGSVSTLTIQRTQQEDSAVYLCASSPDLGGYTFGSGTRLTVV.

The chain has TRBV7-2 and TRBJ2-7; 7 bases are a match to TRBD2. CDR3 size: 16 residues. Looked up from germline, CDR1 is SGHTA and CDR2 is FQGNSA. With 5 bases clipped from V and 5 bases from J, the junction kept 15 bases outside the gene matches. The CDR3 region has the DNA TGTGCCAGCAGCCCCAGAGGGGAGGGTTATTTGAACGAGCAGTACTTC. Protein: CASSPRGEGYLNEQYF.

This clonotype was observed many times. This chain uses TRBV2 with TRBJ1-2; D possibly corresponds to TRBD1 (6 bases). V dropped 6 bases and J dropped 8 bases, with 19 bases sitting between them. The CDR3 loop spans 14 amino acids. CDR1 is SNHLY, CDR2 FYNNEI, per germline. The CDR3 loop reads CASSRHRQDFGYTF. DNA of the CDR3: TGTGCCAGCAGCCGCCATCGACAGGATTTCGGCTACACCTTC.

There are many counts of this clonotype. J is TRBJ1-5 and V is TRBV18; D is uncertain. The germline gives CDR1 KGHSH, CDR2 LQKENI. The length of the CDR3 is 16 residues. Trimming removed 6 bases at V and 1 base at J, with 16 bases between. CDR3 loop: CASSQYGQWSNQPQHF. The CDR3 DNA reads TGTGCCAGCTCCCAATACGGGCAATGGAGCAATCAGCCCCAGCATTTT. Combining the CDR3 with reference TRBV18 and TRBJ1-5 gives the whole variable domain NAGVMQNPRHLVRRRGQEARLRCSPMKGHSHVYWYRQLPEEGLKFMVYLQKENIIDESGMPKERFSAEFPKEGPSILRIQQVVRGDSAAYFCASSQYGQWSNQPQHFGDGTRLSIL.

The table lists this clonotype with many counts. V gene TRBV6-1 combines with J gene TRBJ1-1; 7 bases line up with TRBD1. The V gene's germline CDR1 is MNHNS and CDR2 SASEGT. The CDR3 is 18 residues long. J lost 1 base, V lost 6 bases, and 17 bases had no gene match. This CDR3 is CASRRSDRAASPNTEAFF. Here the CDR3 DNA reads TGTGCCAGCAGGAGATCCGACAGGGCCGCTTCTCCGAACACTGAAGCTTTCTTT.

This clonotype is a singleton in its sample. This is likely an artifact of a read error, given a far larger clone one base away. The chain carries TRBV6-9 and TRBJ2-3, with 9 bases matching TRBD2. J gave up 4 bases and V 3 bases, and 5 bases lay outside the gene matches. Germline V CDR1 and CDR2: MNHGY, SVAAGI. This CDR3 contains 15 residues. The CDR3 region is CASSYSSGVADTQYF. DNA for the CDR3: TGTGCCAGCAGTTACTCTAGCGGGGTGGCAGATACGCAGTATTTT.